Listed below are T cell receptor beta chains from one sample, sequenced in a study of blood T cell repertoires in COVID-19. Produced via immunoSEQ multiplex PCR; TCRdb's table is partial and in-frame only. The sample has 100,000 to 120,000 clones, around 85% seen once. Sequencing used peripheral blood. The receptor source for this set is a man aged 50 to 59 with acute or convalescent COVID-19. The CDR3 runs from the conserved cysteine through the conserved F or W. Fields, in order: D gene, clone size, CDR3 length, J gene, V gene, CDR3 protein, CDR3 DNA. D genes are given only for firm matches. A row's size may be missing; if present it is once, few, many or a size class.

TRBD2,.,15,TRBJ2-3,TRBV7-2,CASSARGGRTDTQYF,TGTGCCAGCAGCGCACGGGGGGGGAGGACAGATACGCAGTATTTT
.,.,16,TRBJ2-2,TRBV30,CAWSVRVKLGTGELFF,TGTGCCTGGAGTGTACGGGTAAAGCTTGGTACCGGGGAGCTGTTTTTT
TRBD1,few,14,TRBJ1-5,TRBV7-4,CASSLGQYNQPQHF,TGTGCCAGCAGCCTGGGACAGTACAATCAGCCCCAGCATTTT
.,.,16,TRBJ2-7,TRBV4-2,CASSQVWEENGSEQYF,TGTGCCAGCAGCCAAGTGTGGGAGGAGAATGGAAGCGAGCAGTACTTC
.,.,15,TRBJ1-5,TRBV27,CASSPAGTRNQPQHF,TGTGCCAGCAGTCCCGCAGGGACACGCAATCAGCCCCAGCATTTT
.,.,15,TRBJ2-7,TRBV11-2,CASSLQVLLSYEQYF,TGTGCCAGCAGCCTACAGGTCCTTCTCTCCTACGAGCAGTACTTC
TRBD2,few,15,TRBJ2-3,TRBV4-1,CASSQETGGGDTQYF,TGCGCCAGCAGCCAAGAGACGGGGGGGGGAGATACGCAGTATTTT
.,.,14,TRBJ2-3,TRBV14,CASSRALGGDTQYF,TGTGCCAGCAGCCGGGCCCTGGGGGGAGATACGCAGTATTTT
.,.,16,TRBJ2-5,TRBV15,CATSRVGQGIGETQYF,TGTGCCACCAGCAGAGTAGGGCAGGGTATCGGAGAGACCCAGTACTTC
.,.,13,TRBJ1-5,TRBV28,CASRSGHNQPQHF,TGTGCCAGCAGATCAGGGCACAATCAGCCCCAGCATTTT
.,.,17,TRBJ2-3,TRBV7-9,CASSGTLRTLEADTQYF,TGTGCCAGCAGCGGCACACTCCGGACTCTTGAGGCAGATACGCAGTATTTT
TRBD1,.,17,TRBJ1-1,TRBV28,CASSLLGSGQANTEAFF,TGTGCCAGCAGTTTATTAGGTTCGGGACAGGCGAACACTGAAGCTTTCTTT
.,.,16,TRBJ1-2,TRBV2,CASSEITGSANYGYTF,TGTGCCAGCAGTGAGATCACAGGGTCAGCTAACTATGGCTACACCTTC
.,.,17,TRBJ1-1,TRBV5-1,CASSWKLQRAGNTEAFF,TGCGCCAGCAGCTGGAAGCTGCAGAGGGCGGGGAACACTGAAGCTTTCTTT
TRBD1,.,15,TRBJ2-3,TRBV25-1,CASSPTGQGLYAQYF,TGTGCCAGCAGTCCCACGGGACAGGGCCTTTACGCGCAGTATTTT
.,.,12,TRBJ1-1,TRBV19,CASSGQVAEAFF,TGTGCCAGTAGTGGGCAGGTAGCTGAAGCTTTCTTT
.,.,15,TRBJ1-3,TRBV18,CASSGGYLSGNTIYF,TGTGCCAGCTCGGGAGGGTACCTCTCTGGAAACACCATATATTTT
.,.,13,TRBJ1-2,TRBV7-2,CASSVRGGYGYTF,TGTGCCAGCAGCGTAAGAGGCGGCTATGGCTACACCTTC
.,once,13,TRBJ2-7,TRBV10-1,CASSRVEGSEQYF,TGCGCCAGCAGTCGGGTGGAGGGAAGCGAGCAGTACTTC
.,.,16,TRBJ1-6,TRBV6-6,CASSLRPGLSAGTLHF,TGTGCCAGCAGTTTGCGACCGGGCCTCTCTGCCGGGACCCTCCACTTT
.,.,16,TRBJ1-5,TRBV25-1,CASSESGSSEVAPQHF,TGTGCCAGCAGTGAATCAGGGTCCTCTGAGGTTGCGCCCCAGCATTTT
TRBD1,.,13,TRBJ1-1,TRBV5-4,CASSRDRNTEAFF,TGTGCCAGCAGCCGGGACAGGAACACTGAAGCTTTCTTT
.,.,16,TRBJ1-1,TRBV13,CASSFQGYYMNTEAFF,TGTGCCAGCAGCTTTCAGGGTTACTACATGAACACTGAAGCTTTCTTT